This entry lists 3 T cell receptor beta chains sequenced from one sample in a study of blood T cell repertoires in COVID-19. TCRdb keeps only in-frame clones here, not all; method: immunoSEQ multiplex PCR. This sample has about 400,000 clones, with 80% to 90% found just once. Sequenced input: peripheral blood. The receptors come from a middle-aged man with acute or convalescent COVID-19.

The chain carries TRBV9 and TRBJ2-3; 11 nucleotides agree with TRBD2. Germline assignment: CDR1 SGDLS and CDR2 YYNGEE. The V gene end was trimmed by 0 bases and the J gene end by 6 bases; junction bases not matched to a gene: 6. This CDR3 contains 16 residues. CDR3 nucleotides: TGTGCCAGCAGCGTAGCACTAGCGGGAGTTGAGGATACGCAGTATTTT. Protein: CASSVALAGVEDTQYF.

This chain connects TRBV28 to TRBJ2-2; D ambiguous. Germline V gene sequence: CDR1 MDHEN, CDR2 SYDVKM. The CDR3 runs 13 residues. V was cut by 2 bases and J by 7 bases, with 8 bases left in between. This CDR3 reads CASSLRSGGELFF. In DNA, the CDR3 is TGTGCCAGCAGTTTACGTTCAGGCGGGGAGCTGTTTTTT.

The chain uses TRBV12-3 or TRBV12-4 and TRBJ2-7; no definite D call. CDR3 size: 13 residues. The ends were cut back, 4 bases at V and 0 bases at J, with 7 bases in the middle. Here the CDR3 reads CASSWATSYEQYF. The CDR3 DNA is TGTGCCAGCAGTTGGGCGACCTCCTACGAGCAGTACTTC.